This T cell receptor beta chain originates from a study of post-analysis software for immune sequencing data. Broader study findings: Patients had higher frequencies than controls of about five TRBV segments, including TRBV5-6, TRBV5-1 and TRBV20-1. Samples from one preparation batch, clustered by F measure, grouped strongly together. Significantly lower normalized Chao1 diversity was seen in multiple sclerosis patients than in controls.

The V gene lost 1 base and the J gene lost 2 bases, with 9 bases spanning the gap. Germline-derived CDR1 and CDR2 are MNHEY and SMNVEV (reference sequence). The CDR3 loop spans 15 amino acids. Presence of unique molecular identifiers characterized the TCR beta cDNA libraries. Using its own MiXCR run on the PCR reads, TCRdb lists one record per CDR3 protein. The sample has hundreds of thousands of distinct CDR3 sequences, approximately 60% seen once. With respect to this clonotype: Its target is not known.

This chain joins TRBV27 and TRBJ1-5, with D perhaps matching TRBD1 (5 bases). The sequencing sample was made of blood. The TCR comes from a girl aged 2 to 9 with multiple sclerosis. The CDR3 here is CASSLWPGGNQPQHF. For the CDR3, the DNA is TGTGCCAGCAGTTTATGGCCGGGGGGCAATCAGCCCCAGCATTTT.